The present T cell receptor beta chain was sequenced within a study of cytomegalovirus exposure and HLA in healthy donors (dated by TCRdb to 2017 to 2019). The study in broad terms: According to a later analysis, the roughly 130 validation repertoires were produced on the same platform as the roughly 720 repertoires of the first cohort. The study aimed to test whether signatures of past pathogen exposure could be identified by cataloging public T cell receptors. A separate validation cohort of approximately 120 different subjects was used in addition to the roughly 640-subject first cohort. The study combined high-throughput TCR immunosequencing, statistical association of individual TCRs with disease status, and machine learning to predict cytomegalovirus infection status. The study at large found these results: The validation cohort had no HLA typing available for a later analysis, so co-occurrence within that cohort was assessed over all 130 or so repertoires. Across donors, most TCR sequences were observed very rarely, whereas some public TCRs were present in many individuals. The study listed around 160 TCR beta chains as associated with cytomegalovirus. The classifier was reported to diagnose cytomegalovirus status with high specificity and sensitivity in both the original and validation cohorts. A later analysis found that TCRs clustered in the first cohort also tended to co-occur in the roughly 120 validation repertoires, with approximately 94% of cluster scores above 0. The authors suggested that the approach could potentially be extended to other disease states and immunological phenotypes. In vitro tests confirmed that a few of the cytomegalovirus-associated TCR beta chains recognize cytomegalovirus antigens.

Points on this clone: Its target antigen remains unknown. No base quality information exists; no much larger clone differs at one position.

Separate from the roughly 650-subject first cohort, the validation cohort of 95 to 150 subjects was the group to which the donors belonged. The germline V gene (reference sequence) gives CDR1 as MNHEY and CDR2 as SMNVEV. Trimming costs V 1 base and J 1 base, and their ends lie 7 bases apart. The CDR3 holds 14 amino acids from the cysteine to the phenylalanine. The read is trimmed to its CDR3 DNA, 42 bases read in frame from base 1. The library was built by means of the immunoSEQ multiplex PCR assay. Processing in the source paper ran as follows. A statistical classification framework was built for diagnosing cytomegalovirus status from the catalog of TCR beta chain sequences. The source is immuneACCESS, and TCRdb retained only in-frame sequences with V and J called. Part of the clones is not carried over; for the studies checked, unresolved V genes explain less than half of this, and the remainder is unexplained. V and J calls and clone size come straight from that table; D and trimming were deduced from the DNA. The sample table contains some 260,000 clones; only one count was recorded for 90% of them. The biggest ten clones account for 3.1% of the sample.

Sequencing was performed on PBMCs. The TCR was taken from a woman aged 25-40 years in good health and CMV-seronegative. Rearrangement joined TRBV27 to TRBJ1-1; no D segment can be confidently identified. The CDR3 loop reads CASSLYATNTEAFF. The DNA is as follows: TGTGCCAGCAGTTTATATGCAACGAACACTGAAGCTTTCTTT.